The text below deals with one T cell receptor (beta chain). This specimen belongs to a study of T cells in Graves' hyperthyroidism and ophthalmopathy. The study enrolled patients aged 18 to 65 with newly diagnosed hyperthyroidism of under 2 months' duration. Fresh peripheral blood, approximately 9.7 ml, was the source of the PBMCs. V shed 8 bases and J 7 bases; nucleotides not matched to a gene: 17. The CDR3 has 15 amino acids. CDR1 and CDR2 from the germline V gene are DFQATT and SNEGSKA (reference sequence). The TCR beta CDR3 regions underwent amplification using RNA transcripts as the source. The study used the HTBI primer set for a first-round RT-PCR of the TCR CDR3. TCRdb recomputed calls from the multiplex PCR reads with MiXCR, one row per CDR3 protein. The sample lists approximately 640,000 distinct CDR3 sequences, 15% to 20% occurring once.

The material sequenced was blood. The TCR sequence derives from a woman in her thirties with Graves' hyperthyroidism. The chain has TRBV20-1 and TRBJ2-1; 7 nucleotides align to TRBD2. The CDR3, as DNA: TGCAGTTGCTTGCTCCCGGGAGGAAGGGGTAATGAGCAGTTCTTC. Protein sequence: CSCLLPGGRGNEQFF.